These 4 T cell receptor beta chains were all obtained from the same sample, sequenced in a study of blood T cell repertoires in COVID-19. Clones were read by immunoSEQ multiplex PCR, and TCRdb kept only the in-frame ones, dropping some. Counted here are 150,000 to 200,000 clones, approximately 90% occurring once; the ten biggest clones make up 20% to 25%. Sequencing was carried out using peripheral blood. All receptors come from a man aged 55 to 70 with active or convalescent COVID-19.

The chain recombines TRBV3-1 (or the pseudogene TRBV3-2) with TRBJ2-2; D not resolved. The germline CDR1 and CDR2 sequences are LGHDT and YNNKEL (reference sequence). This CDR3 has 14 amino acids. V lost 0 bases to trimming and J lost 6 bases, with 8 bases between them. The CDR3 nucleotides are TGTGCCAGCAGCCAAGAACACCTCCCCGGGGAGCTGTTTTTT. Translation: CASSQEHLPGELFF.

The chain is built from TRBV7-3 and TRBJ2-2; possible D gene TRBD2, 5 bases. The CDR3 is made up of 13 amino acids. CDR1 and CDR2 from the germline V gene are SGHTA and FQGTGA. V was trimmed by 6 bases and J by 5 bases, leaving 10 bases between them. For the CDR3, the DNA is TGTGCCAGCAGACTAGACCCGACCGGGGAGCTGTTTTTT. Its translation is CASRLDPTGELFF.

The V gene is TRBV6-6, the J gene TRBJ1-1; D is ambiguous. Trimming pared 7 bases from V and 4 bases from J, leaving 16 bases between. Germline CDR1 reads MNHNY; CDR2 reads SVGAGI (reference sequence). The CDR3 runs to 14 residues. CDR3 region: CASTARSGSTEAFF. For the CDR3, the DNA is TGTGCCAGCACCGCAAGGTCGGGGAGCACTGAAGCTTTCTTT.

The chain carries TRBV6-1 and TRBJ1-2; D is unclear. This CDR3 spans 16 amino acids. V was clipped by 2 bases and J by 2 bases, with 15 bases between them. Germline values: CDR1 MNHNS, CDR2 SASEGT. CDR3 DNA: TGTGCCAGCAGTGAACTACGGTCCGGCGGGAACTATGGCTACACCTTC. Amino acids: CASSELRSGGNYGYTF.